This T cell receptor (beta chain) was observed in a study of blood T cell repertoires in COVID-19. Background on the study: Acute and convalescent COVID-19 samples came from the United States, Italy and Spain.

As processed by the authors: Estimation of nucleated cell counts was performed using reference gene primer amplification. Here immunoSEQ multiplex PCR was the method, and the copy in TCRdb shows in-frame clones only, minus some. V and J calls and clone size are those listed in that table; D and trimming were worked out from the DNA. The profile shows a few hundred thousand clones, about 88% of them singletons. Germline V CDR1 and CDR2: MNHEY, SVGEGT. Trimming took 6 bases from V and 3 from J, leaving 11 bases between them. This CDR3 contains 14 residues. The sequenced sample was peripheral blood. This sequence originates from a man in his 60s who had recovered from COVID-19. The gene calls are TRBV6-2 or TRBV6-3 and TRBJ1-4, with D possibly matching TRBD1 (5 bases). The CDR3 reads CASSQAGANEKLFF. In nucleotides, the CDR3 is TGTGCCAGCAGCCAGGCGGGGGCTAATGAAAAACTGTTTTTT.